This T cell receptor (beta chain) was profiled in a study of OX40 agonist ivuxolimab in advanced cancers. CDR1 and CDR2 from the germline V gene are SGHRS and YFSETQ. Trimming stripped 4 bases from V and 6 bases from J, with 19 bases between. CDR3 length: 15 amino acids. Sequencing used immunoSEQ multiplex PCR; TCRdb keeps in-frame clones, though not all of them. In the table there are about 55,000 clones, approximately 80% of which are singletons. V usage is TRBV5-1 and J usage is TRBJ1-2, with D perhaps matching TRBD1 (6 bases). The sequence derives from an adult with an advanced solid tumor such as melanoma, head and neck, liver or kidney cancer. Sample: CD4+ or CD8+ T cells sorted from blood, taken in a trial of the OX40 agonist ivuxolimab. CDR3 loop: CASSPTGGVGDGYTF. The CDR3 DNA reads as TGCGCCAGCAGCCCAACGGGGGGCGTCGGTGATGGCTACACCTTC. The whole variable domain, remainder taken from reference TRBV5-1 and TRBJ1-2, is KAGVTQTPRYLIKTRGQQVTLSCSPISGHRSVSWYQQTPGQGLQFLFEYFSETQRNKGNFPGRFSGRQFSNSRSEMNVSTLELGDSALYLCASSPTGGVGDGYTFGSGTRLTVV.